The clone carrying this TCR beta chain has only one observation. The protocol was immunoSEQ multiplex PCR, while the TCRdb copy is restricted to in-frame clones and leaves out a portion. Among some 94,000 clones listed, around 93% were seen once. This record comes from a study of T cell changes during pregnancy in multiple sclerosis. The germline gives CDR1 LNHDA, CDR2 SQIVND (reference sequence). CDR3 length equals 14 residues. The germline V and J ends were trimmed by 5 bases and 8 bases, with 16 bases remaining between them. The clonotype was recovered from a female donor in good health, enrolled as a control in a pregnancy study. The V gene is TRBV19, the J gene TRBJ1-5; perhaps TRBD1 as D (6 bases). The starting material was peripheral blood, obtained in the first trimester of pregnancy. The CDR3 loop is CASSPRQEGKPQHF. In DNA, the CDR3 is TGTGCCAGTAGTCCCCGACAGGAAGGGAAGCCCCAGCATTTT. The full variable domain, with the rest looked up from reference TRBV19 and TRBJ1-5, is DGGITQSPKYLFRKEGQNVTLSCEQNLNHDAMYWYRQDPGQGLRLIYYSQIVNDFQKGDIAEGYSVSREKKESFPLTVTSAQKNPTAFYLCASSPRQEGKPQHFGDGTRLSIL.